This T cell receptor beta chain was identified in a study of shared T cell receptors in the human thymus. The CDR3 totals 16 residues. After removal of 4 bases from V and 3 bases from J, the junction contained 9 bases not matched to a gene. Germline CDR1 reads WSHSY; CDR2 reads SAAADI. The table came from immunoSEQ multiplex PCR; TCRdb's copy has only in-frame clones and leaves some out. This table has about 380,000 clones, over 90% appearing once. This receptor was obtained from a human donor. The chain links TRBV10-2 to TRBJ2-7; 10 bases line up with TRBD1. The material sequenced was thymocytes. This CDR3 is CASSGSGQGENYEQYF. The CDR3 DNA is TGCGCCAGCAGTGGCTCAGGACAGGGGGAAAACTACGAGCAGTACTTC.